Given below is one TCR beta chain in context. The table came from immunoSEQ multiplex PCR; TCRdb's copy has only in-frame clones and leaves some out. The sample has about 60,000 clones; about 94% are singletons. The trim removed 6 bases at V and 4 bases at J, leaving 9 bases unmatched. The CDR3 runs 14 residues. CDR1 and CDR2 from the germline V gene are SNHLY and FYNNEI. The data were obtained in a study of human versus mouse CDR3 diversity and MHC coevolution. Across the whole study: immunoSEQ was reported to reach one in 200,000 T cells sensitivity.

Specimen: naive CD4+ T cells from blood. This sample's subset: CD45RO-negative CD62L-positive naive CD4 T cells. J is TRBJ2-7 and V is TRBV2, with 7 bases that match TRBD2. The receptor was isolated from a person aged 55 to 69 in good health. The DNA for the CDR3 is TGTGCCAGCAGACTGGGCGGGAGCCGTTACGAGCAGTACTTC. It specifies CASRLGGSRYEQYF.